This T cell receptor beta chain derives from a study of T cells in localized non-small cell lung cancer. This table comes from immunoSEQ multiplex PCR, and its TCRdb copy is limited to in-frame clones, with some not included. There are 35,000 to 45,000 clones in the sample; around 94% occur only once, and approximately 6.9% lies in the top ten. Findings and caveats of the study: Paired adjacent lung recovered a median approximately 57 of the top 100 tumor clones. Because researchers sequenced only one region of the tumor, heterogeneity is still possible.

From germline, CDR1 is MDHEN and CDR2 SYDVKM. The CDR3 loop spans 16 amino acids. Trimming removed 7 bases at V and 3 bases at J, with 21 bases between. About this clone: Its antigen is as yet unknown.

The input for sequencing was peripheral blood, taken before any cancer treatment. V usage is TRBV28 and J usage is TRBJ1-1; D might be TRBD1 (5 bases). This receptor was obtained from a female donor older than 55 with stage I lung adenocarcinoma. The CDR3 protein is CASTLSLGPGHTEAFF. CDR3 bases: TGTGCCAGCACGCTTAGTTTGGGTCCAGGGCACACTGAAGCTTTCTTT.